This TCR beta chain appears in the sequencing data of a study of shared clonotypes between healthy human individuals. Every immunoSEQ plate was one replicate of a subset's evenly spread DNA. Some clones are missing from TCRdb's copy, which holds only in-frame ones; the method was immunoSEQ multiplex PCR. This sample yields some 980,000 clones, of which around 80% are seen a single time; roughly 1.5% belongs to the top ten. The V gene end was trimmed by 7 bases and the J gene end by 0 bases; junction bases not matched to a gene: 8. This CDR3 is 15 amino acids long. The V gene's germline CDR1 is MNHNS and CDR2 SASEGT. All of the donors resided in Nashville, Tennessee, and each was a Caucasian adult.

The chain recombines TRBV6-1 with TRBJ2-7; 8 positions agree with TRBD2. Sample: memory CD4+ T cells sorted from blood. Subset here: CD45RA-negative fraction. This clonotype originated in a man aged 18 to 35 in good health. Here the CDR3 DNA reads TGTGCCAGCACCGGGGGGGGGCTGGGCTCCTACGAGCAGTACTTC. Translated, it gives CASTGGGLGSYEQYF.